This TCR beta chain was sequenced during a study of OX40 agonist ivuxolimab in advanced cancers. As for the study in general: Each dose-escalation patient presented with hepatocellular carcinoma, melanoma, renal cell or head and neck cancer. Points from the study as a whole: Within 6 weeks, CD4+ and CD8+ blood T cells expanded clonally at 0.1 to 3.0 mg/kg. The authors did not determine the antigen specificity of the expanded peripheral T cells.

Generated by immunoSEQ multiplex PCR, the TCRdb table keeps only in-frame clones and is missing some. The sample contains 70,000 to 75,000 clones, over 75% of which appear only once. Germline loops: CDR1 SGHRS, CDR2 YFSETQ. Deletions cut 0 bases from V and 5 bases from J, with 6 bases between. The CDR3 runs to 13 residues. Remarks on this clone: What it binds is not known.

The sample in question was CD4+ or CD8+ T cells sorted from blood, obtained in a trial of the OX40 agonist ivuxolimab. This chain joins TRBV5-1 and TRBJ2-1; D remains unclear. This receptor was identified in an adult with an advanced solid tumor such as melanoma, head and neck, liver or kidney cancer. For the CDR3, the DNA is TGCGCCAGCAGCTTGGTAGGGAACAATGAGCAGTTCTTC. Encoded protein: CASSLVGNNEQFF.